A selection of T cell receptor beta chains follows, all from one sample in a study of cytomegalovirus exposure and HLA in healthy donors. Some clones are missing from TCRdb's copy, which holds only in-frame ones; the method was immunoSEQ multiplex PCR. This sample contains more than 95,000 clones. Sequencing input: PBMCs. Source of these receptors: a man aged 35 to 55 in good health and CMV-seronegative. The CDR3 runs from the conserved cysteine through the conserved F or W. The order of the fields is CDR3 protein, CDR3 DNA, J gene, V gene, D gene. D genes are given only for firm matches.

CDR3 protein: CASRATGSYGYTF
CDR3 DNA: TGTGCCAGCAGGGCGACAGGGTCCTATGGCTACACCTTC
J gene: TRBJ1-2
V gene: TRBV27
D gene: TRBD1

CDR3 protein: CSVAGVALAGGFDEQYF
CDR3 DNA: TGCAGCGTTGCGGGGGTAGCGCTAGCGGGTGGCTTTGACGAGCAGTACTTC
J gene: TRBJ2-7
V gene: TRBV29-1
D gene: TRBD2

CDR3 protein: CASSSGTSGYNEQFF
CDR3 DNA: TGCGCCAGCAGCTCCGGGACTAGCGGATACAATGAGCAGTTCTTC
J gene: TRBJ2-1
V gene: TRBV5-1
D gene: TRBD2

CDR3 protein: CTSSQGTSGSFEQYF
CDR3 DNA: TGCACCAGCAGCCAAGGGACTAGCGGGAGTTTCGAGCAGTACTTC
J gene: TRBJ2-7
V gene: TRBV1
D gene: .

CDR3 protein: CASSFLGAVSPLHF
CDR3 DNA: TGTGCCAGCAGTTTTTTGGGGGCTGTATCACCCCTCCACTTT
J gene: TRBJ1-6
V gene: TRBV27
D gene: .

CDR3 protein: CASSSGQGNTEAFF
CDR3 DNA: TGTGCCAGCAGTTCGGGACAGGGGAACACTGAAGCTTTCTTT
J gene: TRBJ1-1
V gene: TRBV28
D gene: TRBD1

CDR3 protein: CASSFGWGEGDTQYF
CDR3 DNA: TGTGCCAGCAGCTTCGGTTGGGGCGAAGGGGATACGCAGTATTTT
J gene: TRBJ2-3
V gene: TRBV11-3
D gene: .

CDR3 protein: CATYSTPSYEQYF
CDR3 DNA: TGTGCCACCTACTCGACACCGTCCTACGAGCAGTACTTC
J gene: TRBJ2-7
V gene: TRBV6-1
D gene: .

CDR3 protein: CASSFRASATYEQYF
CDR3 DNA: TGTGCCAGCAGTTTTCGGGCTAGCGCTACCTACGAGCAGTACTTC
J gene: TRBJ2-7
V gene: TRBV27
D gene: .

CDR3 protein: CASSEFYEQYF
CDR3 DNA: TGTGCCAGCAGTGAATTCTACGAGCAGTACTTC
J gene: TRBJ2-7
V gene: TRBV6-4
D gene: .

CDR3 protein: CASREGSNSYEQYF
CDR3 DNA: TGTGCCAGCAGGGAAGGGAGCAACTCCTACGAGCAGTACTTC
J gene: TRBJ2-7
V gene: TRBV2
D gene: .

CDR3 protein: CASSFNTNTEAFF
CDR3 DNA: TGTGCCAGCAGTTTCAACACGAACACTGAAGCTTTCTTT
J gene: TRBJ1-1
V gene: TRBV28
D gene: .

CDR3 protein: CASSAWTSGVEQYF
CDR3 DNA: TGTGCCAGCAGCGCATGGACTAGCGGGGTCGAGCAGTACTTC
J gene: TRBJ2-7
V gene: TRBV7-6
D gene: TRBD2

CDR3 protein: CASSVGLAAYNEQFF
CDR3 DNA: TGTGCCAGCAGCGTTGGCCTAGCGGCATACAATGAGCAGTTCTTC
J gene: TRBJ2-1
V gene: TRBV9
D gene: TRBD2

CDR3 protein: CASSPGGTLYEQYF
CDR3 DNA: TGTGCCAGCTCACCAGGCGGGACCCTCTACGAGCAGTACTTC
J gene: TRBJ2-7
V gene: TRBV18
D gene: .

CDR3 protein: CASSRTSGSYNEQFF
CDR3 DNA: TGCGCCAGCAGCCGCACTAGCGGGAGCTACAATGAGCAGTTCTTC
J gene: TRBJ2-1
V gene: TRBV4-1
D gene: TRBD2

CDR3 protein: CASSPSATKGGYEQYF
CDR3 DNA: TGCGCCAGCAGCCCCTCCGCGACTAAGGGCGGTTACGAGCAGTACTTC
J gene: TRBJ2-7
V gene: TRBV5-1
D gene: .